Described below is a single TCR beta chain sequence and its context. The sample originates from a study of T-cell memory formation after mild COVID-19. MiXCR was run by TCRdb on the 5' RACE reads, yielding one entry per CDR3 protein. The sample has roughly 510,000 distinct CDR3 sequences, around a sixth seen once; the top ten hold roughly 7.7%. Germline-derived CDR1 and CDR2 are SGDLS and YYNGEE. The CDR3 loop spans 14 amino acids. The V gene lost 1 base and the J gene lost 1 base, with 8 bases spanning the gap. The V call is TRBV9, the J call TRBJ1-1; D gene ambiguous. The TCR was taken from an adult woman who had mild COVID-19 (a few samples of this study predate the infection). Cell type and time point are not known. Source material: PBMCs or a T cell subset sorted from them (not recorded which). CDR3 DNA sequence: TGTGCCAGCAGCGTACGAAGTCGGAACACTGAAGCTTTCTTT. This encodes CASSVRSRNTEAFF.